This TCR beta chain emerged from a study of blood T cell repertoires in COVID-19. Study in general: COVID-19 samples collected from the United States, Italy and Spain covered acute and convalescent phases. In each case, the material was cDNA or gDNA derived from T cells, B-cell-depleted T cells, or PBMCs.

Germline CDR1 is MNHEY and CDR2 is SVGEGT. The junction had 3 bases not matched to a gene; V was cut back by 6 bases and J by 2 bases. The CDR3 contains 15 residues. In the authors' methods: For nucleated cells, counts were estimated from reference gene primer amplification. The repertoire was sequenced with immunoSEQ multiplex PCR; TCRdb's copy has only in-frame clones and lacks some. D and trimming were read from the DNA, whereas the V and J calls and clone size are those reported in that table. The sample contains more than 40,000 clones, 88% of which appear only once. Specimen: peripheral blood. The chain uses TRBV6-2 or TRBV6-3 and TRBJ2-6, with TRBD1 identical over 8 bases. This TCR was sampled from a man in his fifties with active COVID-19. In nucleotides, the CDR3 is TGTGCCAGCAGCCCAGGGGGCGCTGGGGCCAACGTCCTGACTTTC. It specifies CASSPGGAGANVLTF.